The clone carrying this T cell receptor (beta chain) has more than one count but fewer than ten. Its antigen is currently unknown. In the library, individual cDNA molecules carried attached unique molecular identifiers. TCRdb reprocessed the 5' RACE reads with MiXCR, giving one entry per CDR3 protein. The sample includes around 44,000 distinct CDR3 sequences, about 9.2% seen only once; the top ten take about 7.7%. These data belong to a study of early T cells in non-severe SARS-CoV-2 infection. Study observations and caveats: The matching step, a VDJdb search, favored anti-spike CD8 responses and missed private and CD4 specificities.

The sequenced material came from whole blood. The TCR was taken from an adult who was a healthcare worker with PCR-confirmed SARS-CoV-2 infection or an uninfected control (not recorded which).

This chain's CDR3 is CASAWDSQETQYF. The CDR3, as DNA: TGTGCCAGCGCCTGGGACAGCCAAGAGACCCAGTACTTC. J is TRBJ2-5 and V is TRBV25-1; 7 nucleotides line up with TRBD1. Trimming removed 8 bases from V and 1 base from J; junction bases left unmatched: 4. Germline V gene sequence: CDR1 MGHDK, CDR2 SYGVNS. This CDR3 contains 13 residues.